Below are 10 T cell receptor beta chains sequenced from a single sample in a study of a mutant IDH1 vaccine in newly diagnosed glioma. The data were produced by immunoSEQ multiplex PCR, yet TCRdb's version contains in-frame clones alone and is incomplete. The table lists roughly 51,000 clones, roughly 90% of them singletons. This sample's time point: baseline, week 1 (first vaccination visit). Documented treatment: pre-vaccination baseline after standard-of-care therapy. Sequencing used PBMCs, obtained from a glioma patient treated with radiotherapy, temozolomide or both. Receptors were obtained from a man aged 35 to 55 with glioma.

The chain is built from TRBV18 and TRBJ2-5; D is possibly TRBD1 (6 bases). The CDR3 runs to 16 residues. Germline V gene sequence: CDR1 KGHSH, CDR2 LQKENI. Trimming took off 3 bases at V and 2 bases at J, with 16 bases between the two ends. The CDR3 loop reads CASSPLQGSHQETQYF. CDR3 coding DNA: TGTGCCAGCTCACCCTTGCAGGGGAGCCATCAAGAGACCCAGTACTTC.

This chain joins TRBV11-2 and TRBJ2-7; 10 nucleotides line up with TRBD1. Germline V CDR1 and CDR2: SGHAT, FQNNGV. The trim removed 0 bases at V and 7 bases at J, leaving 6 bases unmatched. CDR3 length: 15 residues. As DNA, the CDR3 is TGTGCCAGCAGCTTAGATGACAGGGGGCTTCGGGAGCAGTACTTC. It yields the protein CASSLDDRGLREQYF.

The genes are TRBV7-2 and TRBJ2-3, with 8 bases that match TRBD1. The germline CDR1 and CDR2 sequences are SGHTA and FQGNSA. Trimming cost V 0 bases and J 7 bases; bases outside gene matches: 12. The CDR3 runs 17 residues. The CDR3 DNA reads TGTGCCAGCAGCTTAGCTTTCCAGGGGGCGTTCACTAATACGCAGTATTTT. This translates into CASSLAFQGAFTNTQYF.

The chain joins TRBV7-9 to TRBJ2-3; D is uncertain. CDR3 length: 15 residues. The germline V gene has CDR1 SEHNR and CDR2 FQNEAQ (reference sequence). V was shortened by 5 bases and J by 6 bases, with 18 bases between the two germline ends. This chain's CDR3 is CASSTRNILRDTQYF. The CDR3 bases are TGTGCCAGCAGCACAAGAAACATTCTGAGGGATACGCAGTATTTT.

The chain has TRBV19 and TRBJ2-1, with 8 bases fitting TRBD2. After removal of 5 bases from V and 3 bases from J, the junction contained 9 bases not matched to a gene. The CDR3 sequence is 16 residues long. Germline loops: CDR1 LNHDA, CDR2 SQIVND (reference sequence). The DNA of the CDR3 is TGTGCCAGTAGTCGTACGGGAGGGCCGGTCTACAATGAGCAGTTCTTC. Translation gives CASSRTGGPVYNEQFF.

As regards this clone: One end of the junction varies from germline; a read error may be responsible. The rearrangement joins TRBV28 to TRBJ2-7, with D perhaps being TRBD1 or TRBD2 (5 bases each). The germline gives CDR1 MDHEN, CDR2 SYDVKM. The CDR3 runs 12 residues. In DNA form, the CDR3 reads TGTGCCAGCAGTTCACGCCCCGGGCCGGGACACTTC. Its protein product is CASSSRPGPGHF.

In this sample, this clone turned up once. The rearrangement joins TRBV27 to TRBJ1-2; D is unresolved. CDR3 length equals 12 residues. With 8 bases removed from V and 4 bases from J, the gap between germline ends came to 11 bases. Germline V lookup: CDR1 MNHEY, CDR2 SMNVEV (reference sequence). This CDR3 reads CASATPSYGYTF. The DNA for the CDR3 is TGTGCCAGCGCCACACCTTCCTATGGCTACACCTTC.

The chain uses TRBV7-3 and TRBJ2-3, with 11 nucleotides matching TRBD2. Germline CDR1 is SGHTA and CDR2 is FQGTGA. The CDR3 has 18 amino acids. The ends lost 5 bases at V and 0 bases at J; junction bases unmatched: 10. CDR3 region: CASSLGTSGDTSTDTQYF. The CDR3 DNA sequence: TGTGCCAGCAGCCTTGGGACTAGCGGAGACACTAGCACAGATACGCAGTATTTT.

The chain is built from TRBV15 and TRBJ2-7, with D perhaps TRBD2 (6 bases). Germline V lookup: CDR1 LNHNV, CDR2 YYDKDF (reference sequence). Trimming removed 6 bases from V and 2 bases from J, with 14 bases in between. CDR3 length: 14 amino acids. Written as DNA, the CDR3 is TGTGCCACCAGGGAGGGATTTCGTACCTACGAGCAGTACTTC. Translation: CATREGFRTYEQYF.

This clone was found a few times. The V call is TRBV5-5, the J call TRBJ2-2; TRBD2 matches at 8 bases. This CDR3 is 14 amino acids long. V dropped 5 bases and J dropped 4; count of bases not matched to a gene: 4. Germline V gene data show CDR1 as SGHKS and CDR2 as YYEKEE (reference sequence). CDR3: CASRPGGFTGELFF. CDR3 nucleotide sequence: TGTGCCAGCAGGCCGGGGGGGTTCACCGGGGAGCTGTTTTTT.